The present TCR beta chain was sequenced within a study of blood T cells in healthy people across ages (dated by TCRdb to the mid-2010s). For context, the study as a whole: In model experiments, roughly one uniquely barcoded TCR beta cDNA molecule per two T cells was captured by template switching. Age-related changes in TCR beta repertoire diversity were measured in the study by deep sequencing normalized with unique cDNA molecular identifiers. The donors were split into four age groups: young (average about 15 years), middle-aged (39), aged (over 55) and long-lived (roughly 88). Donors of different ages were randomly distributed across sequencing lanes to avoid experimental bias. The study analyzed two additional independent replicas of 1 million unique cDNA reads from the same blood draw for two donors, one aged 18 to 30 and one aged 80 or older.

Compared with germline, V lacks 6 bases and J lacks 4 bases; bases without a gene match: 5. From the germline V gene, CDR1 is SQVTM and CDR2 is ANQGSEA. The CDR3 spans 12 residues, from the cysteine through the phenylalanine. The read is trimmed to its CDR3 DNA, 36 bases read in frame from base 1. The approximately 39 donors, aged about 6 to 95 years, were systemically healthy Caucasian individuals from Russia. Each donor gave 8 to 10 milliliters of peripheral blood, collected into EDTA-treated Vacutainer tubes. Ficoll-Paque density-gradient centrifugation was used to isolate PBMCs, with at least 7 million per sample. Total RNA was extracted from PBMCs with Trizol reagent, with at least 5.5 micrograms obtained per sample. For every donor, flow cytometry on a PBMC aliquot measured the percentage of naive CD45RAhigh/CD27high T cells. What the study reported, not specific to this receptor: Compared with the aged group, more naive CD4+ T cells, fewer expanded clones and increased TCR diversity were shown by the long-lived group, suggesting age selection. As age increased, observed TCR beta diversity per million T cells dropped in a roughly linear way, and a significant reduction was already evident by age 40. Donor CMV infection status was unknown, potentially confounding age-related changes in expanded clonotypes. Because profiling used bulk unsorted PBMCs, naive and antigen-experienced compartments could not be compared conclusively. Total diversity estimates from one million sequenced T cells were considered lower bounds and underestimates. Observed TCR beta diversity correlated strongly with the percentage of naive T cells measured by flow cytometry.

The protocol used for the library was 5' RACE. A second PCR of about 6 to 12 cycles was run with a J-beta primer mix and a sample-barcoded 5' primer. A unique molecular identifier was introduced onto each TCR beta cDNA molecule by a template-switch 5' adaptor carrying 12 random nucleotides. At least 2.5 million CDR3-containing paired-end reads were obtained from each sample. All of the RNA was converted into first-strand cDNA using the Mint cDNA synthesis kit, with a TRBC-specific oligonucleotide serving as the primer. Following uracil-DNA glycosylase treatment, all cDNA underwent a first 18-cycle PCR with the universal primers M1SS and BC2_uni_R. Per the source publication's procedure: For normalization, 1 million high-quality reads were randomly selected from each sample, with every read carrying a distinct molecular identifier. Reads with shared molecular identifiers were discarded instead of being binned into consensus sequences. MiTCR, set to a Q25 quality threshold and the strictest error-elimination algorithm, was used for CDR3 identification, clonotype clustering and error correction. A nonparametric unseen species model with Euler transformation was used to estimate lower-bound total TCR beta diversity. TCRdb trimmed public reads at Q25 via fastp, called clones via MiXCR and kept in-frame beta chains. Rows merge per CDR3 protein into single entries with the most common DNA and genes. What appears here as the V and J calls and clone size reflects TCRdb's work, not the paper's. The sample records 1.5 million to 2 million distinct CDR3 sequences, about two fifths of which are singletons. The top ten constitute roughly 24% of the sample.

This clonotype was picked up a small number of times. The specificity of this receptor is unknown. No base quality information exists; no much larger clone differs at one position. The TCR was taken from a human donor in good health. The rearranged segments are TRBV29-1 and TRBJ1-1; the junction holds 7 bases that match TRBD1. Sequencing was done on a sample of blood. This receptor carries the CDR3 CSVNRGGTEAFF. The DNA reads as follows: TGCAGCGTCAACAGGGGCGGCACTGAAGCTTTCTTT.